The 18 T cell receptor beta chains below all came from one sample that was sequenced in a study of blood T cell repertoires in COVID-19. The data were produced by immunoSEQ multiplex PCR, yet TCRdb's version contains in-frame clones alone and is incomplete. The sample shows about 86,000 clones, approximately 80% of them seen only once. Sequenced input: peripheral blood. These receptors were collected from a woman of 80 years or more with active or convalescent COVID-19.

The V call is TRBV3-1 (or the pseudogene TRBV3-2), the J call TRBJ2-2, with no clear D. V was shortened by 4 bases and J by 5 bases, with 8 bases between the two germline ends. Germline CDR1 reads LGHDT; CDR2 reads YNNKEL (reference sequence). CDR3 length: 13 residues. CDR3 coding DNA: TGTGCCAGCAGCCCAATAGAAACCGGGGAGCTGTTTTTT. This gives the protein CASSPIETGELFF.

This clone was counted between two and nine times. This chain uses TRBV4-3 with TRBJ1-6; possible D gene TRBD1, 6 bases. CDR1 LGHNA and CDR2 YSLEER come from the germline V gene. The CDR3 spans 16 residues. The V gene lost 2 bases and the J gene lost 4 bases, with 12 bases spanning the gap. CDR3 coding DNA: TGCGCCAGCAGCCAAAGGCCCGGGACATATAATTCACCCCTCCACTTT. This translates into CASSQRPGTYNSPLHF.

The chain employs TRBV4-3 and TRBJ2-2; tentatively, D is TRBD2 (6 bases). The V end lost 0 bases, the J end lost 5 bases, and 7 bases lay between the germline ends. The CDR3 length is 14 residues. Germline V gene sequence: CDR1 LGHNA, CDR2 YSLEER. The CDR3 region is CASSQEGGTGELFF. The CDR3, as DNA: TGCGCCAGCAGCCAAGAGGGGGGTACCGGGGAGCTGTTTTTT.

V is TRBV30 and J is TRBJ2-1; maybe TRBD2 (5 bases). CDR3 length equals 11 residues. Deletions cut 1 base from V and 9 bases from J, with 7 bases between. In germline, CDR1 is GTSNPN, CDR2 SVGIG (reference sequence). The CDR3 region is CAWSGSAEQFF. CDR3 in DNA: TGTGCCTGGAGTGGTAGCGCTGAGCAGTTCTTC.

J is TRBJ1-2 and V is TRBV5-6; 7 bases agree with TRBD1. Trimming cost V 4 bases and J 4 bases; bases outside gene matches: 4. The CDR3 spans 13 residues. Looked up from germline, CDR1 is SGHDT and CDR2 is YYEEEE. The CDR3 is CASSADRTYGYTF. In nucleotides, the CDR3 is TGTGCCAGCAGCGCGGACAGGACCTATGGCTACACCTTC.

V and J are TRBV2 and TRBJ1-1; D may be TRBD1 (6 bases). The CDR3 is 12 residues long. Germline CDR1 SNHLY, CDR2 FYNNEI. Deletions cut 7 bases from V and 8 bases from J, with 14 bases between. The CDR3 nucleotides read TGTGCCAGCACTTGGACAGAGACAGAAGCTTTCTTT. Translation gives CASTWTETEAFF.

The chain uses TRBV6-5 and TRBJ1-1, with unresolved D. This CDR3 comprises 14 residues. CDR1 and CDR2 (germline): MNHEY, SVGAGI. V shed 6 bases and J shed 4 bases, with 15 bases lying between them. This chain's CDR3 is CASRKDNLGTEAFF. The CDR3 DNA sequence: TGTGCCAGCAGGAAAGACAACCTGGGCACTGAAGCTTTCTTT.

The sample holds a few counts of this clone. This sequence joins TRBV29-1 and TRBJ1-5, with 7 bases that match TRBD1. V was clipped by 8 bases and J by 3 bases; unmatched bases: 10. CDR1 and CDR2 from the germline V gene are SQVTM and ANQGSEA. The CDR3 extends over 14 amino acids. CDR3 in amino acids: CSFSIGGDNQPQHF. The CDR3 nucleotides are TGCAGCTTCTCCATAGGGGGCGACAATCAGCCCCAGCATTTT.

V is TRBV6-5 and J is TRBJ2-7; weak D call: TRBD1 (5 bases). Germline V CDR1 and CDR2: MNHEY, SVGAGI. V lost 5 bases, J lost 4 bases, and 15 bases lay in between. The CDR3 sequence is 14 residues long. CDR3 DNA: TGTGCCAGCAGTAAATACTCGCAGGGTTACGAGCAGTACTTC. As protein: CASSKYSQGYEQYF.

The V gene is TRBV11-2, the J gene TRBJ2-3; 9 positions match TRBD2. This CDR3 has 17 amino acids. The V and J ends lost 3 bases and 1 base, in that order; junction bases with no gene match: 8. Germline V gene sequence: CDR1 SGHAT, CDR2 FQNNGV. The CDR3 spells CASSFGTAGGRTDTQYF. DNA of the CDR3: TGTGCCAGCAGCTTCGGAACAGCGGGGGGACGCACAGATACGCAGTATTTT.

DNA for the CDR3: TGTGCCAGCAGTTCCCGGGGAGGGGGATCCCCCTACAATGAGCAGTTCTTC. This translates into CASSSRGGGSPYNEQFF. The chain recombines TRBV6-2 or TRBV6-3 with TRBJ2-1; possible D gene TRBD2, 7 bases. This CDR3 is 17 amino acids long. Looked up from germline, CDR1 is MNHEY and CDR2 is SVGEGT. V was shortened by 4 bases and J by 2 bases, with 18 bases between the two germline ends.

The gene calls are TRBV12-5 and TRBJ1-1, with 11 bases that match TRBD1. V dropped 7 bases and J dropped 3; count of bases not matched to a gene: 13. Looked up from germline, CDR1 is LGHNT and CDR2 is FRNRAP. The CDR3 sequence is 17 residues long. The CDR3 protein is CASVAGTGGIGDTEAFF. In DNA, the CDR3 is TGTGCTAGTGTTGCCGGGACAGGGGGGATAGGAGACACTGAAGCTTTCTTT. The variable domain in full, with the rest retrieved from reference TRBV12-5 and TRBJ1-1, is DARVTQTPRHKVTEMGQEVTMRCQPILGHNTVFWYRQTMMQGLELLAYFRNRAPLDDSGMPKDRFSAEMPDATLATLKIQPSEPRDSAVYFCASVAGTGGIGDTEAFFGQGTRLTVV.

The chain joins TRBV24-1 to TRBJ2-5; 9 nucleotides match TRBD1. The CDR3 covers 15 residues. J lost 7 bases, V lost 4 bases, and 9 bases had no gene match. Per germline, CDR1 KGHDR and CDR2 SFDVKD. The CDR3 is CATSDRTGAMGTQYF. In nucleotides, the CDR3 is TGTGCCACCAGTGACCGGACAGGGGCCATGGGGACCCAGTACTTC.

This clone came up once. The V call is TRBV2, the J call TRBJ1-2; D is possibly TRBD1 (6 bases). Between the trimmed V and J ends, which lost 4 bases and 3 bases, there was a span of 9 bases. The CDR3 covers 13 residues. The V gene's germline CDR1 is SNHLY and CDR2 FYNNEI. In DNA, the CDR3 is TGTGCCAGCAGTGCCGAGGGGGACTATGGCTACACCTTC. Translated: CASSAEGDYGYTF.

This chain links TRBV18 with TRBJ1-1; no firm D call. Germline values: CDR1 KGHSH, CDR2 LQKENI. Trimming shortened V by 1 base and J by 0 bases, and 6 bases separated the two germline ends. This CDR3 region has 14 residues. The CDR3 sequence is CASSPRQVNTEAFF. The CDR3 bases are TGTGCCAGCTCACCACGGCAAGTGAACACTGAAGCTTTCTTT.

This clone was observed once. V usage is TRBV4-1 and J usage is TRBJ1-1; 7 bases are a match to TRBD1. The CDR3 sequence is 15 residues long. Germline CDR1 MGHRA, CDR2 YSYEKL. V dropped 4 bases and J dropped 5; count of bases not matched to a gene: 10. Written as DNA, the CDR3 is TGCGCCAGCAGCCTATACCTGACAGGGTGGACTGAAGCTTTCTTT. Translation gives CASSLYLTGWTEAFF.

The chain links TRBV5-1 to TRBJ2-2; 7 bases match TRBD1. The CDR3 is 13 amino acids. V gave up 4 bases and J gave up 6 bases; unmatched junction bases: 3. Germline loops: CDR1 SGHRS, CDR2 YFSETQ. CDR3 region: CASSPDRPGELFF. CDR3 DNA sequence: TGCGCCAGCAGCCCGGACAGGCCCGGGGAGCTGTTTTTT.

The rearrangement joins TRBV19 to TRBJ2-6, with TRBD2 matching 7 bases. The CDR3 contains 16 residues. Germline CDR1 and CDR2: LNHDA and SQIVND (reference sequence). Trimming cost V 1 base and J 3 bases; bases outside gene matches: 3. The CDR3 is CASSIGRGFGANVLTF. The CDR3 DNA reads TGTGCCAGTAGTATAGGGCGGGGGTTTGGGGCCAACGTCCTGACTTTC.